This record covers a single TCR beta chain. Germline V lookup: CDR1 KGHSH, CDR2 LQKENI. V was clipped by 2 bases and J by 3 bases; unmatched bases: 4. The CDR3 covers 15 residues. Treatment defined: over 15 received Ad26.COV2.S at low or high dose, single or two shots; roughly 5 received placebo; per-sample allocation not given. Sampling happened 63 days after the first vaccine or placebo injection. These data belong to a study of Ad26.COV2.S vaccination and SARS-CoV-2 variants. Repertoires were generated with immunoSEQ multiplex PCR, while TCRdb's copy carries only in-frame clones and drops some. Here the sample spans roughly 380,000 clones, roughly 84% being singletons.

The sample in question was peripheral blood, obtained in a trial of Ad26.COV2.S vaccine versus placebo. This receptor was identified in a person between 18 and 60 years old who received the Ad26.COV2.S COVID-19 vaccine or a placebo. The chain combines TRBV18 with TRBJ2-7; 10 positions agree with TRBD1. CDR3 sequence reads: CASSPGTGARYEQYF. The CDR3 nucleotides are TGTGCCAGCTCACCAGGGACAGGGGCACGCTACGAGCAGTACTTC.